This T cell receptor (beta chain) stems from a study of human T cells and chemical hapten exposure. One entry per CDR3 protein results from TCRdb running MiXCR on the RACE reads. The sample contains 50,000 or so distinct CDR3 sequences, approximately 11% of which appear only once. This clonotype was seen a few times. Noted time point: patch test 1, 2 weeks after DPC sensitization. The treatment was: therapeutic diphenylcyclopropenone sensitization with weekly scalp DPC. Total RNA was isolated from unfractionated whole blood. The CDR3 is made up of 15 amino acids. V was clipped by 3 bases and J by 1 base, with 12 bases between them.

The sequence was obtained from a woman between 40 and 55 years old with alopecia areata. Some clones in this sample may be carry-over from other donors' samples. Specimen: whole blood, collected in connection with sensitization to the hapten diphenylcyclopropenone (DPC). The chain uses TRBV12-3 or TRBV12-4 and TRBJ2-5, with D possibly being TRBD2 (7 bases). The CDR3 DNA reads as TGTGCCAGCAGTTTTTCGGGGGGCCCCCAAGAGACCCAGTACTTC. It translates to CASSFSGGPQETQYF.